Listed below are T cell receptor beta chains from one sample, sequenced in a study of PD-1 blockade in classical Hodgkin lymphoma. Generated by immunoSEQ multiplex PCR, the TCRdb table keeps only in-frame clones and is missing some. Here the sample spans about 31,000 clones, over 75% being singletons. Sequenced material: CD4+ T cells from blood, taken at baseline. The receptors were sampled from a human donor with classical Hodgkin lymphoma. CDR3s leave out the opening cysteine and the closing phenylalanine or tryptophan.

V gene	J gene	CDR3 protein
TRBV6-5	TRBJ2-7	ASSYSTGQGGYEQY
TRBV5-5	TRBJ2-7	ASRLGVLASYEQY
TRBV9	TRBJ2-1	ASSVASGYNEQF
TRBV19	TRBJ1-5	ASSDTGGVGQPQH
TRBV18	TRBJ1-2	ASSPPMANYGYT
TRBV9	TRBJ1-4	ASSVEGVANEKLF
TRBV30	TRBJ2-4	AWSVGSNIQY
TRBV4-2	TRBJ1-3	ASSLQIPGTGENTIY
TRBV4-1	TRBJ1-4	ASSPGRINEKLS
TRBV6-1	TRBJ2-1	ASSETWTSGTEQF
TRBV2	TRBJ2-7	ASSLVGGLSSYEQY
TRBV6-5	TRBJ1-2	ASSYSREGYGYT
TRBV6-1	TRBJ1-1	ASSWQTMNTEAF
TRBV4-1	TRBJ1-2	ASSQERNNPYGYT
TRBV29-1	TRBJ2-2	SGATGRHTGELF
TRBV6-1	TRBJ1-2	ASSEKWTGTGYT
TRBV30	TRBJ1-2	AWSVSFGARGYT
TRBV10-1	TRBJ2-7	ASKAGTGSGEQY
TRBV6-1	TRBJ2-7	AGDIGTGGYEQY
TRBV9	TRBJ1-1	ASTPGGGNTEAF
TRBV6-5	TRBJ2-2	ASCRVGTGELF
TRBV5-5	TRBJ2-5	ASRPRQGFQETQY
TRBV2	TRBJ1-4	ASRGEGVPGEKLF
TRBV25-1	TRBJ1-1	ASSDAVASFPEAF
TRBV5-1	TRBJ1-2	ASSLGHRDRNYGYT
TRBV4-3	TRBJ2-2	ASSQVWGRAVGELF
TRBV5-1	TRBJ2-7	ASSLEGRNYEQY
TRBV15	TRBJ2-5	ATSRDSHGTRVQETQY
TRBV28	TRBJ1-4	ASNGAGTTNEKLF
TRBV20-1	TRBJ2-7	SATRVDEQY
TRBV6-5	TRBJ1-1	ASSYQGSTEAF
TRBV19	TRBJ1-5	ASSIRRQVSNQPQH
TRBV7-2	TRBJ2-7	ASSRDRGRGEQY
TRBV11-2	TRBJ2-7	ASIPEASGRQPYYEQY
TRBV7-9	TRBJ1-3	ASSPYQGHSGNTIY
TRBV29-1	TRBJ2-1	SVEGVQGWGNEQF
TRBV6-6	TRBJ2-3	ASSPGRKSTDTQY
TRBV5-6	TRBJ1-2	ASSLNRGYT
TRBV4-1	TRBJ2-7	ASSQVGYEQY
TRBV5-1	TRBJ1-2	ASSLEQGAYGYT
TRBV18	TRBJ2-7	ASSLGRPTGEQY
TRBV4-1	TRBJ2-7	ASSLRDQTTYEQY
TRBV25-1	TRBJ2-2	ASSDPRRDVQGGELF
TRBV5-1	TRBJ2-5	ASSLAPGSLGETQY
TRBV4-3	TRBJ1-2	ASSQEVKGPRGYT
TRBV11-1	TRBJ2-7	ASSPLRSGPFAYYYEQY
TRBV18	TRBJ2-6	ASSPRRGNPSGANVLT
TRBV7-9	TRBJ2-7	ASSLEQGSHEQY
TRBV28	TRBJ2-4	ACTERGRAKNIQY
TRBV5-1	TRBJ2-3	ASQAGAGSDTQY
TRBV6-5	TRBJ1-5	ASSYGQGNQPQH
TRBV10-3	TRBJ1-1	AISGDSRSTEAF
TRBV27	TRBJ2-1	ASSLSAYQGGEQF
TRBV27	TRBJ2-4	ASSLSSGQGASPILVQY
TRBV5-1	TRBJ1-2	ASSRGQLMLDGYT
TRBV11-2	TRBJ2-2	ASRRPGQGDTGELF
TRBV7-9	TRBJ1-5	ASSLVPGQPQH
TRBV2	TRBJ1-5	ASSPEGGGNQPQH
TRBV7-2	TRBJ2-4	ASSLTQADKSIQY